The 8 T cell receptor beta chains reported below all come from one sample, sequenced in a study of spatial heterogeneity in lung cancer. The time point denotes: sample taken at primary tumor resection. TCRdb reprocessed the 5' RACE reads with MiXCR, giving one entry per CDR3 protein. The profile covers about 38,000 distinct CDR3 sequences, with 6.5% to 9% appearing a single time and 25% to 30% taken by the ten largest. The sample in question was PBMCs, obtained at surgery. These receptors were obtained from a male donor with early-stage non-small cell lung cancer.

This clonotype has only a few counts. The rearrangement links TRBV7-3 to TRBJ2-6; unclear D gene. The V and J ends lost 3 bases and 2 bases respectively, with 5 bases between them. Germline values: CDR1 SGHTA, CDR2 FQGTGA. The CDR3 loop spans 14 amino acids. The CDR3 loop reads CASSFGPGANVLTF. The CDR3 region has the DNA TGTGCCAGCAGCTTTGGACCTGGGGCCAACGTCCTGACTTTC.

The sample holds many counts of this clonotype. At one of its ends the junction is not consistent with the germline gene, which may arise from a read error. The chain links TRBV29-1 to TRBJ2-1, with D unresolved. The CDR3 loop spans 10 amino acids. Germline lookup yields CDR1 SQVTM and CDR2 ANQGSEA. The CDR3 protein is CSVEEGSHLF. CDR3 bases: TGCAGCGTTGAAGAAGGATCACACCTCTTC.

In its sample, this clonotype was seen many times. J is TRBJ2-5 and V is TRBV24-1; TRBD2 aligns across 15 bases. Trimming removed 4 bases from V and 1 base from J; junction bases left unmatched: 9. Germline V gene data show CDR1 as KGHDR and CDR2 as SFDVKD. The CDR3 contains 19 residues. Here the CDR3 DNA reads TGTGCCACCAGTGACCCCGGACTAGCGGGAGGGCCGGGCCAAGAGACCCAGTACTTC. Its translation is CATSDPGLAGGPGQETQYF.

This clonotype was detected ten times or more. The chain uses TRBV9 and TRBJ2-3; tentatively, D is TRBD1 (5 bases). There are 18 residues in the CDR3. Trimming took 3 bases from V and 4 from J, leaving 24 bases between them. Germline assignment: CDR1 SGDLS and CDR2 YYNGEE. The CDR3 nucleotides read TGTGCCAGCAGCGGACCCCTAGGTCGTCAGGGAATGGCAGATACGCAGTATTTT. This translates into CASSGPLGRQGMADTQYF.

The J gene is TRBJ2-2, the V gene TRBV6-2 or TRBV6-3; D ambiguous. Germline V gene data show CDR1 as MNHEY and CDR2 as SVGEGT. This CDR3 is built from 13 residues. Trimming shortened V by 7 bases and J by 6 bases, and 12 bases separated the two germline ends. CDR3 nucleotides: TGTGCCAGCATAGGAGCGCTACCCGGGGAGCTGTTTTTT. It translates to CASIGALPGELFF.

This clonotype was observed at least ten times. V gene TRBV20-1 combines with J gene TRBJ1-6, with 7 bases identical to TRBD1. V trimming: 5 bases; J trimming: 10 bases; junction bases outside the gene matches: 8. From germline, CDR1 is DFQATT and CDR2 SNEGSKA (reference sequence). This CDR3 is built from 13 residues. CDR3 loop: CSASRQGRSPLHF. The CDR3 DNA follows: TGCAGTGCTTCTAGACAGGGACGCTCACCCCTCCACTTT.

This clonotype was detected ten times or more. This rearrangement joins TRBV6-5 to TRBJ1-2, with D possibly being TRBD1 (5 bases). V was shortened by 5 bases and J by 3 bases, with 10 bases between the two germline ends. The germline CDR1 and CDR2 sequences are MNHEY and SVGAGI. The CDR3 is made up of 13 amino acids. The CDR3 sequence is CASSTGGDYGYTF. Here the CDR3 DNA reads TGTGCCAGCAGTACTGGAGGGGACTATGGCTACACCTTC.

This clonotype appeared many times. The chain has TRBV29-1 and TRBJ2-2; TRBD1 matches 11 bases. The germline CDR1 and CDR2 sequences are SQVTM and ANQGSEA. This CDR3 is built from 16 residues. The V gene end was trimmed by 7 bases and the J gene end by 6 bases; junction bases not matched to a gene: 13. This CDR3 reads CSEDRGRVKGAGELFF. In DNA, the CDR3 is TGCAGCGAGGACAGGGGGCGCGTCAAGGGTGCCGGGGAGCTGTTTTTT.